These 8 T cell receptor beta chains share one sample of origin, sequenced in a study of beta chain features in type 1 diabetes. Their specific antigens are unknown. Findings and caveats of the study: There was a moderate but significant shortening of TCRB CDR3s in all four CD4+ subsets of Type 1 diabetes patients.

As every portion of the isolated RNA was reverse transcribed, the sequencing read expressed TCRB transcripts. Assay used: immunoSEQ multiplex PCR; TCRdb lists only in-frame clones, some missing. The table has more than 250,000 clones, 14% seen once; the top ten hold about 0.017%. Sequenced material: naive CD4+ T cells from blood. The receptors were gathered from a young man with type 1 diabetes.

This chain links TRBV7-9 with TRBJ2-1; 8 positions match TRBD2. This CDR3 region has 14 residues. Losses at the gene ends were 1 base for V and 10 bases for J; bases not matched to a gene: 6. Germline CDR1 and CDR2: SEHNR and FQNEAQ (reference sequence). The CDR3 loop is CASSLDGRAREQFF. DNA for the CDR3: TGTGCCAGCAGCTTAGACGGGAGGGCCAGGGAGCAGTTCTTC.

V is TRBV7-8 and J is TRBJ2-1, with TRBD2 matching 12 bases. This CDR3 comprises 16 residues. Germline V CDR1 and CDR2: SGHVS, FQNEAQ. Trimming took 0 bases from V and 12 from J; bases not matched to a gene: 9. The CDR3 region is CASSLAAGTSGYAQFF. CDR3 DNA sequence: TGTGCCAGCAGCTTAGCAGCCGGGACTAGCGGGTACGCGCAGTTCTTC.

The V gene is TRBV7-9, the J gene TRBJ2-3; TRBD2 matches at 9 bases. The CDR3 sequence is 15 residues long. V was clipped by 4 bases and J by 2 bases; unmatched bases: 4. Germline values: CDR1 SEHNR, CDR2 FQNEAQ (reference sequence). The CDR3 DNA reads TGTGCCAGCAGCTCAGTAGCGGGAGTCACAGATACGCAGTATTTT. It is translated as CASSSVAGVTDTQYF.

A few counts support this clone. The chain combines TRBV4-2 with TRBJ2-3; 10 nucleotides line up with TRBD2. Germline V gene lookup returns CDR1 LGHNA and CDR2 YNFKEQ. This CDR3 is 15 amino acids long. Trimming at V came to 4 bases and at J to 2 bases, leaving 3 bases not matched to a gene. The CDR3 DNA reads TGTGCCAGCAGCCTTAGCGGGGGGCCCACAGATACGCAGTATTTT. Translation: CASSLSGGPTDTQYF.

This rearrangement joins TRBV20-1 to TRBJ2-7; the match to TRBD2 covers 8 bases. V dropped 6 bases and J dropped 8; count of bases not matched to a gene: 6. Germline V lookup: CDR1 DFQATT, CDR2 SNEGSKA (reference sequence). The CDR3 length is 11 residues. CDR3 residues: CSAGLEGKQYF. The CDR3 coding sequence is TGCAGTGCGGGACTAGAAGGAAAGCAGTACTTC.

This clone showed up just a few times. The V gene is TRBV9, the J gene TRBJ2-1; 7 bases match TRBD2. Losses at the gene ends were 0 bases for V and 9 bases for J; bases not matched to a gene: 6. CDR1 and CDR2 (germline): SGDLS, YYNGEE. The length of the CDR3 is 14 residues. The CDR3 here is CASSVEGGPGEQFF. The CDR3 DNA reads TGTGCCAGCAGCGTAGAGGGAGGGCCTGGTGAGCAGTTCTTC.

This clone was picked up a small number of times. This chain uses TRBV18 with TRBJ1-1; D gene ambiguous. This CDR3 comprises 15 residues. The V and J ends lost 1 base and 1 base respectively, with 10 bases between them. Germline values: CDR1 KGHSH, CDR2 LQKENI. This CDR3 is CASSPRTQANTEAFF. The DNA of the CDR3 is TGTGCCAGCTCACCACGAACCCAGGCGAACACTGAAGCTTTCTTT.

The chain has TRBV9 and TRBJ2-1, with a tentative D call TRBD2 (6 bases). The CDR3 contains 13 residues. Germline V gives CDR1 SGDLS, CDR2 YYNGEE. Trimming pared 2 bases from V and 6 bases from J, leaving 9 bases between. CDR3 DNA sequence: TGTGCCAGCAGCGTTCGGGGGAGCAATGAGCAGTTCTTC. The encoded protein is CASSVRGSNEQFF.